The T cell receptor (beta chain) described here comes from a study of blood T cells in healthy people across ages. Study-level points and caveats: Older individuals had lower TCR beta diversity per million T cells (the decline was roughly linear).

V was cut by 4 bases and J by 0 bases, with 13 bases left in between. The germline V gene encodes CDR1 LNHDA and CDR2 SQIVND (reference sequence). This CDR3 is built from 16 residues. About this clonotype itself: Its antigen is unidentified.

For the second PCR, which ran for about 7 to 11 cycles, a sample-barcoded 5' primer and a J-beta primer mix were used. Every cDNA was tagged by a template-switch adaptor with 12 random nucleotides. Per-sample output comprised a minimum of 3 million paired-end reads containing CDR3. Each CDR3 protein is one row after TCRdb ran MiXCR on the 5' RACE reads. The sample holds approximately 1.5 million distinct CDR3 sequences, about 42% seen once. The sequence was collected from a woman younger than 35 in good health. The gene calls are TRBV19 and TRBJ1-5, with D possibly matching TRBD1 (6 bases). The sequenced sample was blood. The CDR3: CASSRGAAYSNQPQHF. Here the CDR3 DNA reads TGTGCCAGTAGTAGGGGGGCAGCCTATAGCAATCAGCCCCAGCATTTT.